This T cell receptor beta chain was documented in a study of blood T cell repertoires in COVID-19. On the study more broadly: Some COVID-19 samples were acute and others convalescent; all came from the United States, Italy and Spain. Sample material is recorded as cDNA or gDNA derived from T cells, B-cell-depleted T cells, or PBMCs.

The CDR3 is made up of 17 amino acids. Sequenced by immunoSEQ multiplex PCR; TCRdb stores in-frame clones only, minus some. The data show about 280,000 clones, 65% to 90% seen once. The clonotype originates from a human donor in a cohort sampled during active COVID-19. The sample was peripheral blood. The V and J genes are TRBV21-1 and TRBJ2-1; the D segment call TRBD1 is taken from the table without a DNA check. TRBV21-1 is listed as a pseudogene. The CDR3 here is CASSKVHRGGVYNEQFF. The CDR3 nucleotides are TGTGCCAGCAGCAAAGTTCACAGGGGCGGCGTCTACAATGAGCAGTTCTTC.